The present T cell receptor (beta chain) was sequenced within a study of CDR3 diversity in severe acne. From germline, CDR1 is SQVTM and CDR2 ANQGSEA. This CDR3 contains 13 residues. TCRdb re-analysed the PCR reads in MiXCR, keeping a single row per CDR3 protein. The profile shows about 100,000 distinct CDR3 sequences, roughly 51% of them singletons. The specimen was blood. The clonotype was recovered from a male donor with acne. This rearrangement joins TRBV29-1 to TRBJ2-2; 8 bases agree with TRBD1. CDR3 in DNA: TGCAGTGCTAGTGTGACAGGGGCCGGGGAGCTGTTTTTT. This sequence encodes CSASVTGAGELFF.